This TCR beta chain was obtained from a study of T cell changes during pregnancy in multiple sclerosis. TCRdb's copy holds only in-frame clones and misses some; the assay was immunoSEQ multiplex PCR. The profile shows 35,000 to 55,000 clones, roughly 91% of them singletons. The sample here was CD8+ T cells from peripheral blood mononuclear cells, taken after pregnancy. This sequence originates from a female donor in good health, enrolled as a control in a pregnancy study.

CDR3 DNA sequence: TGTGCCAGCAGCCAATCGGGTATGGCCTACGAGCAGTACTTC. Its translation: CASSQSGMAYEQYF. The gene calls are TRBV28 and TRBJ2-7; D gene uncertain. The CDR3 loop spans 14 amino acids. Germline-derived CDR1 and CDR2 are MDHEN and SYDVKM. V was cut by 6 bases and J by 2 bases, with 14 bases left in between.